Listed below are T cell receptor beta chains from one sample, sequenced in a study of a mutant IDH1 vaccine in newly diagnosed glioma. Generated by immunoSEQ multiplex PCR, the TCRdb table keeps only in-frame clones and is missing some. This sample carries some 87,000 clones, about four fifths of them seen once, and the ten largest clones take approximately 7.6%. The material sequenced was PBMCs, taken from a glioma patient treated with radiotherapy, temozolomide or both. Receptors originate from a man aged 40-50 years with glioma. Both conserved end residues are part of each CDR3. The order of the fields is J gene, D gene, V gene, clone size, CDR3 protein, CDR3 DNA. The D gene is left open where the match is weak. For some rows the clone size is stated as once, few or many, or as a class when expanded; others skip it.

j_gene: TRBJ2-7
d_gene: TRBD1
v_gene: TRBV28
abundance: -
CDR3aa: CASSFIDRESDEQYF
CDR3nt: TGTGCCAGCAGTTTTATCGACAGGGAGTCAGACGAGCAGTACTTC

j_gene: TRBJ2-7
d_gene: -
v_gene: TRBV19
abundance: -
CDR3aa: CASSPLLAFSYEQYF
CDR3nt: TGTGCCAGTAGCCCACTCCTCGCCTTCTCCTACGAGCAGTACTTC

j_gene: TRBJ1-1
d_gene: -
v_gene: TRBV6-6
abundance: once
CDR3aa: CASSYSNTEAFF
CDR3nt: TGTGCCAGCAGTTACTCGAACACTGAAGCTTTCTTT

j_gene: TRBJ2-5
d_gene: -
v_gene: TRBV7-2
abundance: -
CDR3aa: CASSLVKTQYF
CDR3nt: TGTGCCAGCAGCTTAGTGAAGACCCAGTACTTC

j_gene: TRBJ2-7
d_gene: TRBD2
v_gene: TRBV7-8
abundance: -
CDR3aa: CASSLVAGGTYEQYF
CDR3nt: TGTGCCAGCAGCTTAGTGGCGGGAGGGACCTACGAGCAGTACTTC

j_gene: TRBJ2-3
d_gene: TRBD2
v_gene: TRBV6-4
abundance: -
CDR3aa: CASSPRLAGWADTQYF
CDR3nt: TGTGCCAGCAGCCCCCGACTAGCGGGGTGGGCAGATACGCAGTATTTT

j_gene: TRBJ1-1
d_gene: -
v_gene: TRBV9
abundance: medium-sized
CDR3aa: CASSATAGTEAFF
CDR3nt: TGTGCCAGCAGCGCCACGGCGGGTACTGAAGCTTTCTTT

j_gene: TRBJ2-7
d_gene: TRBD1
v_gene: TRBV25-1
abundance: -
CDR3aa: CASSEPPGGHNEQYF
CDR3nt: TGTGCCAGCAGTGAGCCACCAGGGGGCCACAACGAGCAGTACTTC

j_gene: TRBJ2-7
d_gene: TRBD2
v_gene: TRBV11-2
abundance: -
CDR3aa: CASSLYQREREQYF
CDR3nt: TGTGCCAGCAGCTTATACCAGCGGGAGCGTGAGCAGTACTTC

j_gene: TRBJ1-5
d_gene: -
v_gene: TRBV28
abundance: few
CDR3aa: CATRDLQFLGNQPQHF
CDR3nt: TGTGCCACCCGGGACTTACAATTCTTGGGCAATCAGCCCCAGCATTTT

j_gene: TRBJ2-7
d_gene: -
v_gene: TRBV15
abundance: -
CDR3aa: CATSTGERLYFEQYF
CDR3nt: TGTGCCACCAGCACGGGGGAGAGGTTGTACTTCGAGCAGTACTTC

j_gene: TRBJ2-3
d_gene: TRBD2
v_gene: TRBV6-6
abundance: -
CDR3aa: CASSPRTSGDTQYF
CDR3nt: TGTGCCAGCAGTCCTCGGACTAGCGGAGATACGCAGTATTTT

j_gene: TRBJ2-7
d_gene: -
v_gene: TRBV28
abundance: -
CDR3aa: CASSLGTKAGRNYEQYF
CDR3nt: TGTGCCAGCAGTTTGGGCACTAAGGCGGGAAGGAACTACGAGCAGTACTTC

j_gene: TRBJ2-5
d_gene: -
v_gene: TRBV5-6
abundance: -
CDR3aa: CASSSYRVGRETQYF
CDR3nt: TGTGCCAGCAGCTCCTACAGGGTTGGGAGAGAGACCCAGTACTTC

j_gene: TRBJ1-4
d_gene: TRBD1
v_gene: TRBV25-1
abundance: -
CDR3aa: CASSVTGTGEEKLFF
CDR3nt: TGTGCCAGCAGTGTCACCGGGACAGGGGAGGAAAAACTGTTTTTT

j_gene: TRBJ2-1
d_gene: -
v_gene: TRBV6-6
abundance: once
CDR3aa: CASSLGPVHYNEQFF
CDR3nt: TGTGCCAGCAGCCTCGGGCCGGTCCACTACAATGAGCAGTTCTTC

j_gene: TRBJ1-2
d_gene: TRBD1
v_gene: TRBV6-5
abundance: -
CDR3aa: CASSDREVDYGYTF
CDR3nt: TGTGCCAGCAGTGACAGGGAAGTGGACTATGGCTACACCTTC

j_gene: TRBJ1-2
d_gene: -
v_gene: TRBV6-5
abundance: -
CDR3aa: CASSYLWDIGGYTF
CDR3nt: TGTGCCAGCAGTTACCTGTGGGACATTGGCGGCTACACCTTC

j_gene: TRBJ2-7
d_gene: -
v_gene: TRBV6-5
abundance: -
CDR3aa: CASSRGDPSYEQYF
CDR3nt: TGTGCCAGCTCCCGGGGCGACCCTTCCTACGAGCAGTACTTC

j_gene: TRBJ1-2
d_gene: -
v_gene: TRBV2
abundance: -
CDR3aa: CASKLEGAANYGYTF
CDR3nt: TGTGCCAGCAAACTAGAGGGAGCCGCTAACTATGGCTACACCTTC

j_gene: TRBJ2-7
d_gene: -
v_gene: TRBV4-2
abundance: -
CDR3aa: CASSQEWRQLDEQYF
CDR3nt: TGTGCCAGCAGCCAAGAGTGGAGACAGTTGGACGAGCAGTACTTC

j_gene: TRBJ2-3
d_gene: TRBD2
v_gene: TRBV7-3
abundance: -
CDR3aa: CASSPTSAPNTQYF
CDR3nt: TGTGCCAGCAGCCCGACTAGCGCCCCGAATACGCAGTATTTT

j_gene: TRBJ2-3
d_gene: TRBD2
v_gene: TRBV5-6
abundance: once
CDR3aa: CASSLELAGARTDTQYF
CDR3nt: TGTGCCAGCAGCTTGGAACTAGCGGGGGCCCGCACAGATACGCAGTATTTT

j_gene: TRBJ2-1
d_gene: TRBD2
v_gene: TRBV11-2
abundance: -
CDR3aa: CASSFLAGAYNEQFF
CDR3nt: TGTGCCAGCAGCTTCCTAGCGGGGGCGTACAATGAGCAGTTCTTC

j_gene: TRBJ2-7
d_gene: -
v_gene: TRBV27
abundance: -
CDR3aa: CASSFGLTYEQYF
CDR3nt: TGTGCCAGCAGTTTCGGGCTGACCTACGAGCAGTACTTC

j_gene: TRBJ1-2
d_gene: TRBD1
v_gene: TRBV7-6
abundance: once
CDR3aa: CASSSSGTGANYGYTF
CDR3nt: TGTGCCAGCAGCTCTTCCGGGACAGGAGCTAACTATGGCTACACCTTC

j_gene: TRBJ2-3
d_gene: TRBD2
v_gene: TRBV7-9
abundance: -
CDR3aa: CASSPGTIETDTQYF
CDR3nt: TGTGCCAGCAGCCCAGGGACTATCGAAACAGATACGCAGTATTTT

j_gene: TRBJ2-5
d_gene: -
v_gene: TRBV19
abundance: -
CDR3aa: CASSGGQETQYF
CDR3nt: TGTGCCAGTAGTGGGGGCCAAGAGACCCAGTACTTC

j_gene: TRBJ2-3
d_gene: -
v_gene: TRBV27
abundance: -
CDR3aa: CASRSLGADTQYF
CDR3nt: TGTGCCAGCAGATCGCTGGGGGCAGATACGCAGTATTTT

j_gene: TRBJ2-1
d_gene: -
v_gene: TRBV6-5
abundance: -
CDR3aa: CASSYWGGQHEQFF
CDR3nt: TGTGCCAGCAGTTATTGGGGAGGACAGCATGAGCAGTTCTTC

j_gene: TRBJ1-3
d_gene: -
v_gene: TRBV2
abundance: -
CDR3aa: CAILDPRSSGNTIYF
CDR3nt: TGTGCCATCCTAGACCCCCGTAGCTCTGGAAACACCATATATTTT

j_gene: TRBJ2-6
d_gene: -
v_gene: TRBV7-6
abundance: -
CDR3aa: CASSPVVSGANVLTF
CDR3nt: TGTGCCAGCAGCCCCGTGGTCTCTGGGGCCAACGTCCTGACTTTC

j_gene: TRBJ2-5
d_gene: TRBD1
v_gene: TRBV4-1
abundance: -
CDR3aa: CASSQGTGDPYQETQYF
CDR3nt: TGCGCCAGCAGCCAAGGAACAGGGGACCCGTACCAAGAGACCCAGTACTTC

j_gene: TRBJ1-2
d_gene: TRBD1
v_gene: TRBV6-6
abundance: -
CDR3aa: CATRDRNNYGYTF
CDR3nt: TGTGCCACACGGGACAGGAATAACTATGGCTACACCTTC

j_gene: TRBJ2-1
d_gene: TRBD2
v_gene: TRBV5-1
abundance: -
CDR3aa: CASTPGLAGLPSLNEQFF
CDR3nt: TGCGCCAGCACCCCGGGACTAGCGGGGCTCCCCTCTCTCAATGAGCAGTTCTTC

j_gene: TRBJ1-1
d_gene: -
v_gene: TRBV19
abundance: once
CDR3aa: CASDSPAGGNTEAFF
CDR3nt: TGTGCCAGCGATAGTCCAGCCGGGGGGAACACTGAAGCTTTCTTT

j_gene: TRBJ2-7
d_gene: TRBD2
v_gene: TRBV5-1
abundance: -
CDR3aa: CASSLGTSETYEQYF
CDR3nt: TGCGCCAGCAGCCTCGGGACTAGCGAGACCTACGAGCAGTACTTC

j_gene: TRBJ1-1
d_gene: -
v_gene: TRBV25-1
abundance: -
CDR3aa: CASSEYPTAEAFF
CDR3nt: TGTGCCAGCAGTGAATACCCCACAGCCGAAGCTTTCTTT

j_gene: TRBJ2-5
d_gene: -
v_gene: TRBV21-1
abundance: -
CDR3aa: CASSKGGLAGGSETQYF
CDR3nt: TGTGCCAGCAGCAAAGGGGGACTAGCGGGAGGGTCAGAGACCCAGTACTTC

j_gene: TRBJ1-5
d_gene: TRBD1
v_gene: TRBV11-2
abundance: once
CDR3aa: CASSPGGTVNQPQHF
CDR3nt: TGTGCCAGCAGCCCTGGGGGGACAGTCAATCAGCCCCAGCATTTT

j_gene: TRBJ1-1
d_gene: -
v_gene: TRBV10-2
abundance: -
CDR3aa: CASSELQGGEAFF
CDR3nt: TGCGCCAGCAGCGAGCTCCAGGGAGGTGAAGCTTTCTTT

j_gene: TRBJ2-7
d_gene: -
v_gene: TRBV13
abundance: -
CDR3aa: CASSSRDGAYEQYF
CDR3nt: TGTGCCAGCAGCTCCCGAGACGGTGCGTACGAGCAGTACTTC

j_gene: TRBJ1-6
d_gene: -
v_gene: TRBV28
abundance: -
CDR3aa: CASSPLVHNSPLHF
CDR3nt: TGTGCCAGCAGTCCCCTTGTACATAATTCACCCCTCCACTTT

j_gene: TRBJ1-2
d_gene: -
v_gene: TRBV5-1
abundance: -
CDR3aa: CASSFGQGNGYTF
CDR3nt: TGCGCCAGCAGCTTCGGGCAGGGGAATGGCTACACCTTC

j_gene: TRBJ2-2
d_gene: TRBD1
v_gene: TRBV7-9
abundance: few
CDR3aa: CASTNKTGSTGELFF
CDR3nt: TGTGCCAGCACCAATAAGACAGGGAGCACCGGGGAGCTGTTTTTT

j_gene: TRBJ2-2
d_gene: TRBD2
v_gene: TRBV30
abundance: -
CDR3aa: CAWRGSGVDTGELFF
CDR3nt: TGTGCCTGGAGAGGTAGCGGGGTTGATACCGGGGAGCTGTTTTTT

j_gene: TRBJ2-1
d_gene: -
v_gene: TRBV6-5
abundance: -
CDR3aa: CASSSPTTVNEQFF
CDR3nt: TGTGCCAGCAGTTCTCCCACCACGGTGAATGAGCAGTTCTTC

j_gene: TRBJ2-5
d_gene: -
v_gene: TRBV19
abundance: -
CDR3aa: CASSTNPPGETQYF
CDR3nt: TGTGCCAGTAGTACCAATCCGCCGGGAGAGACCCAGTACTTC

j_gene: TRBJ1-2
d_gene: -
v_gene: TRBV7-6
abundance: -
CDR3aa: CASSLEGGEANYGYTF
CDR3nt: TGTGCCAGCAGCTTAGAGGGCGGGGAAGCTAACTATGGCTACACCTTC

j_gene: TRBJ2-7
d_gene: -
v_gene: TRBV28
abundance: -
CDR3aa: CASSPTGWEQYF
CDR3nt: TGTGCCAGCAGCCCTACAGGGTGGGAGCAGTACTTC

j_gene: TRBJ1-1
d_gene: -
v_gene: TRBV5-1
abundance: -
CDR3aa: CASRSLQVGEGTEAFF
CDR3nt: TGCGCCAGCAGATCTCTCCAGGTGGGGGAAGGAACTGAAGCTTTCTTT

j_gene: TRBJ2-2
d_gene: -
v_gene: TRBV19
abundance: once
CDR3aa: CASSKPWSSGELFF
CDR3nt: TGTGCCAGTAGTAAACCTTGGTCCTCCGGGGAGCTGTTTTTT

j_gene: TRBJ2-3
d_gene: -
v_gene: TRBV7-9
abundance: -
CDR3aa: CASGLGADTQYF
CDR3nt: TGTGCCAGCGGCTTGGGGGCAGATACGCAGTATTTT

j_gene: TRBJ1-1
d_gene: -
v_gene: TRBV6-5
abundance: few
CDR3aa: CASSYSRSNTEAFF
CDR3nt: TGTGCCAGCAGTTACTCGCGGAGTAACACTGAAGCTTTCTTT

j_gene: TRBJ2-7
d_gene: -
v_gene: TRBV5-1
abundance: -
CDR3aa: CASSLARLAYEQYF
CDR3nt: TGCGCCAGCAGCTTGGCCAGGCTAGCTTACGAGCAGTACTTC